This T cell receptor beta chain was sequenced for a study of T cells after yellow fever vaccination. Across the whole study: The fractions with low cell numbers were processed using SMART-Seq v4 Ultra Low Input.

This clonotype was detected a few times. TCR cDNA was made by 5'RACE template switching, adding a universal primer site and UMIs. TCRdb fed the 5' RACE reads into MiXCR, producing one record per CDR3 protein. The sample holds approximately 120,000 distinct CDR3 sequences, nearly 15% seen once. The length of the CDR3 is 14 residues. V dropped 5 bases and J dropped 6; count of bases not matched to a gene: 6. Germline V gene data show CDR1 as SGHTA and CDR2 as FQGTGA. This receptor was obtained from a man aged 18-30 years who received the YFV17D yellow fever vaccine. The chain couples TRBV7-3 to TRBJ1-1, with 10 bases fitting TRBD1. The sequences come from CD8+ T cells sorted from PBMCs, collected 5 days after the yellow fever booster vaccination. The CDR3 spells CASSQGQGISEAFF. CDR3 nucleotide sequence: TGTGCCAGCAGCCAGGGACAGGGGATTTCTGAAGCTTTCTTT.